This is a list of T cell receptor beta chains from one sample in a study of vaccination and CD4 T cells after COVID-19. Antigens of these TCRs are unknown. TCRdb ran MiXCR on the PCR reads and lists one entry per CDR3 protein. Of more than 12,000 distinct CDR3 sequences listed, about 32% are singletons. The material sequenced was cultured CD4+ T cells from blood. The source is a human donor with COVID-19. CDR3s include the opening cysteine and the closing phenylalanine or tryptophan. A D gene is named only where the DNA matches it firmly. The size of a clone is reported for some rows only, either as once, few or many, or as a class for expanded clones.

D gene	V gene	J gene	clone size	CDR3 DNA	CDR3 protein
NA	TRBV19	TRBJ2-1	NA	TGTGCCAGTAGTACCCGGGCAGCCTACAATGAGCAGTTCTTC	CASSTRAAYNEQFF
NA	TRBV5-1	TRBJ2-7	few	TGCGCCAGCAGCCCCCGCGACATGGGGACTTACGAGCAGTACTTC	CASSPRDMGTYEQYF
NA	TRBV28	TRBJ1-2	NA	TGTGCCAGCAGTCAACCCCACAGGGAAGGAAGTGATGGCTACACCTTC	CASSQPHREGSDGYTF
NA	TRBV2	TRBJ1-2	NA	TGTGCCAGCAGCCCATCCCGGACGGTGAGCGGTGGCTACACCTTC	CASSPSRTVSGGYTF
NA	TRBV19	TRBJ1-2	NA	TGTGCCAGTAATTCTCTCTATGGCTACACCTTC	CASNSLYGYTF
TRBD1	TRBV14	TRBJ1-1	few	TGTGCCAGCAGCCAACGTACAGGGGCCGGGACTGAAGCTTTCTTT	CASSQRTGAGTEAFF
TRBD1	TRBV6-5	TRBJ1-6	few	TGTGCCAGCAGTTACTCCCGAGGGGGCCGTGATTCACCCCTCCACTTT	CASSYSRGGRDSPLHF
NA	TRBV20-1	TRBJ2-5	few	TGCAGTGCGCACCGGGACACACAAGAGACCCAGTACTTC	CSAHRDTQETQYF
NA	TRBV6-5	TRBJ1-1	NA	TGTGCCAGCAGTTACAGGGCAGGGGTAAACACTGAAGCTTTCTTT	CASSYRAGVNTEAFF
NA	TRBV19	TRBJ1-1	few	TGTGCCAGTAGTATTGAAGGGCTGGGGAACACTGAAGCTTTCTTT	CASSIEGLGNTEAFF
TRBD1	TRBV5-1	TRBJ2-5	NA	TGCGCCAGCAGCTTGGGGGGGACAGGGATCTCGAAGACCCAGTACTTC	CASSLGGTGISKTQYF
NA	TRBV12-3/TRBV12-4	TRBJ1-3	NA	TGTGCCAGCAGGAACCCTGGAAACACCATATATTTT	CASRNPGNTIYF
TRBD2	TRBV6-1	TRBJ2-1	NA	TGTGCCAGCAGGGCAACCGGGACTAGCGGGTACAATGAGCAGTTCTTC	CASRATGTSGYNEQFF
NA	TRBV28	TRBJ2-1	NA	TGTGCCAGCAGCCCCCCCTTAGGGGGGCGCAGGTACAATGAGCAGTTCTTC	CASSPPLGGRRYNEQFF
TRBD1	TRBV20-1	TRBJ2-5	NA	TGCAGTGCTAGAGATCGAAGACAGGGTCCTTCAGAGACCCAGTACTTC	CSARDRRQGPSETQYF
NA	TRBV27	TRBJ2-5	few	TGTGCCAGCAGTTTAACTCCCACAGCTCAAGAGACCCAGTACTTC	CASSLTPTAQETQYF
NA	TRBV7-9	TRBJ2-5	NA	TGTGCCAGCGGCCGGGCCGGGGACGTGAAGACCCAGTACTTC	CASGRAGDVKTQYF
NA	TRBV5-1	TRBJ1-4	once	TGCGCCAGCAGCCGGAGTGGGGGCAATGAAAAACTGTTTTTT	CASSRSGGNEKLFF
NA	TRBV19	TRBJ1-1	NA	TGTGCCAGTAGTGGGGGCTACGGCACTGAAGCTTTCTTT	CASSGGYGTEAFF
TRBD1	TRBV12-3/TRBV12-4	TRBJ1-2	few	TGTGCCAGCAGTTCGCCGGGACAGGGGACCTATGGCTACACCTTC	CASSSPGQGTYGYTF
NA	TRBV27	TRBJ2-5	few	TGTGCCAGCCGATACGCGACAGCCCTTCAAGAGACCCAGTACTTC	CASRYATALQETQYF
NA	TRBV7-7	TRBJ2-5	NA	TGTGCTAGCAGCTTCTCGGGGACGGCGGCCCAGTACTTC	CASSFSGTAAQYF
NA	TRBV6-5	TRBJ2-1	NA	TGTGCCAGCAGCTACGCAGGGGTAAACTACAATGAGCAGTTCTTC	CASSYAGVNYNEQFF
NA	TRBV29-1	TRBJ2-1	NA	TGCAGCGTTGCATGGGACTCAATTTATGAGCAGTTCTTC	CSVAWDSIYEQFF
TRBD1	TRBV20-1	TRBJ1-2	NA	TGCAGTGCTAGAGTGACAGGGGGCCCTAACTATGGCTACACCTTC	CSARVTGGPNYGYTF
NA	TRBV30	TRBJ1-2	NA	TGTGCCTGGAGTGATGACGCCCGGAGAGATGGCTACACCTTC	CAWSDDARRDGYTF
NA	TRBV7-9	TRBJ1-1	NA	TGTGCCAGCAGCTTATATGGGGACAACACTGAAGCTTTCTTT	CASSLYGDNTEAFF
NA	TRBV7-9	TRBJ2-7	NA	TGTGCCAGCAGCTCGGCCCTACCCCCCTACGAGCAGTACTTC	CASSSALPPYEQYF
TRBD2	TRBV20-1	TRBJ2-3	few	TGCAGTGCTAGGGGCCTAGCGGGGGGGCTTCAAGATACGCAGTATTTT	CSARGLAGGLQDTQYF
TRBD1	TRBV28	TRBJ1-1	NA	TGTGCCAGCAGTACCGCCAGGGGGCGCACTGAAGCTTTCTTT	CASSTARGRTEAFF
NA	TRBV20-1	TRBJ2-7	few	TGCAGTGCGGGGGGCCCCAGGATCCCCTACGAGCAGTACTTC	CSAGGPRIPYEQYF
NA	TRBV11-2	TRBJ2-1	NA	TGTGCCAGCAGCGACGGCGGGGGCCCCTCCTACAATGAGCAGTTCTTC	CASSDGGGPSYNEQFF
TRBD2	TRBV11-2	TRBJ2-1	NA	TGTGCCAGCAGCTTAGTAATGCGGGGGGGTGAGCAGTTCTTC	CASSLVMRGGEQFF
TRBD2	TRBV14	TRBJ2-3	NA	TGTGCCAGCAGCCATCCCATACCCCTGGGCGGGGGGGCCCCAGATACGCAGTATTTT	CASSHPIPLGGGAPDTQYF
TRBD1	TRBV11-2	TRBJ2-7	NA	TGTGCCAGCAGCTTGGTCGGGACAGGGGTGCCCTACGAGCAGTACTTC	CASSLVGTGVPYEQYF
TRBD1	TRBV11-3	TRBJ2-2	few	TGTGCCAGCAGCTCGAAGGGACAGCCTAACACCGGGGAGCTGTTTTTT	CASSSKGQPNTGELFF
TRBD1	TRBV27	TRBJ2-3	few	TGTGCCAGCAGTTTACAATTCAGGGGGCCAGATACGCAGTATTTT	CASSLQFRGPDTQYF
NA	TRBV30	TRBJ1-1	NA	TGTGCCTGGAGCGGGGGGAGGGCTGAAGCTTTCTTT	CAWSGGRAEAFF
NA	TRBV11-3	TRBJ2-7	few	TGTGCCAGCAGCTCGAGGGACGGAAACTACGAGCAGTACTTC	CASSSRDGNYEQYF
NA	TRBV28	TRBJ1-3	NA	TGTGCCAGCATCAGAGGGAAGGACACCATATATTTT	CASIRGKDTIYF
TRBD2	TRBV14	TRBJ2-4	NA	TGTGCCAGCAGCCAGAGGGCGACCGGGGGGGCAACCAAAAACATTCAGTACTTC	CASSQRATGGATKNIQYF
TRBD2	TRBV7-6	TRBJ2-1	NA	TGTGCCAGCAGCTCGCTAGCGGGCTCCTACAATGAGCAGTTCTTC	CASSSLAGSYNEQFF
NA	TRBV29-1	TRBJ1-5	few	TGCAGCGCATCGGCAGGGTCCAGCAATCAGCCCCAGCATTTT	CSASAGSSNQPQHF
TRBD2	TRBV11-2	TRBJ2-5	NA	TGTGCCAGCAGCCTAGCCTCTAGCGGGGGGGACCAAGAGACCCAGTACTTC	CASSLASSGGDQETQYF
TRBD1	TRBV19	TRBJ2-7	NA	TGTGCCAGTAGTATAGGGACAGGGGGTATCAACGAGCAGTACTTC	CASSIGTGGINEQYF
TRBD1	TRBV10-3	TRBJ1-6	few	TGTGCCATCAGTCGACAGGGTGACAATTCACCCCTCCACTTT	CAISRQGDNSPLHF
TRBD1	TRBV10-2	TRBJ2-7	NA	TGCGCCAGCAGTGAGCGGACAGGGGGTCCTTACGAGCAGTACTTC	CASSERTGGPYEQYF
TRBD1	TRBV6-5	TRBJ2-3	NA	TGTGCCAGCAGTTACTCGACAGGGGTCACAGATACGCAGTATTTT	CASSYSTGVTDTQYF
NA	TRBV5-5	TRBJ1-2	NA	TGTGCCAGCAGTCTGAGTGGCGGGGTTGGCTACACCTTC	CASSLSGGVGYTF
NA	TRBV6-1	TRBJ1-4	few	TGTGCCAGCAGAACCGGGATCACTGAAAAACTGTTTTTT	CASRTGITEKLFF
NA	TRBV15	TRBJ1-2	NA	TGTGCCACCAGCAGAGTAAGGCAGGCTTCTAACTATGGCCACACCTTC	CATSRVRQASNYGHTF
TRBD1	TRBV6-1	TRBJ2-7	few	TGTGCCAGCCGCCAACAGGGGTACGAGCAGTACTTC	CASRQQGYEQYF
NA	TRBV5-1	TRBJ2-5	NA	TGCGCCAGCAGCTTGGAGTGGGAGACCCAGTACTTC	CASSLEWETQYF
TRBD1	TRBV5-4	TRBJ1-2	few	TGTGCCAGCAGCACTAACAGGGGAAACTATGGCTACACCTTC	CASSTNRGNYGYTF
TRBD1	TRBV20-1	TRBJ1-5	NA	TGCAGTGCAAAGGACAGGGCTAGCAATCAGCCCCAGCATTTT	CSAKDRASNQPQHF
NA	TRBV4-2	TRBJ2-6	NA	TGTGCCAGCAGCCAAGGGGGTTCTGGGGCCAACGTCCTGACTTTC	CASSQGGSGANVLTF
NA	TRBV5-4	TRBJ1-2	NA	TGTGCCAGCACTAAGGGCGTGACCGGGGAGCGTTCGGGCTACACCTTC	CASTKGVTGERSGYTF
NA	TRBV12-3/TRBV12-4	TRBJ1-2	NA	TGTGCCAGCAGTCCCATTATCCAGCCCGGATCTAACTATGGCTACACCTTC	CASSPIIQPGSNYGYTF
TRBD2	TRBV7-2	TRBJ2-3	few	TGTGCCAGCAGCCCCCGGACTAGCGGCACAGATACGCAGTATTTT	CASSPRTSGTDTQYF
TRBD2	TRBV28	TRBJ2-7	few	TGTGCCAGCACGAGGACTAGCGGGGGCTACGAGCAGTACTTC	CASTRTSGGYEQYF